This entry lists 26 T cell receptor beta chains sequenced from one sample in a study of blood T cell repertoires in COVID-19. Some clones are missing from TCRdb's copy, which holds only in-frame ones; the method was immunoSEQ multiplex PCR. Of under 500,000 clones listed, approximately 90% are singletons. The sample consisted of PBMCs or T cells enriched from blood (not recorded which). These receptors all stem from a woman aged 18-30 years with acute COVID-19.

The chain uses TRBV7-9 and TRBJ1-5; a possible D gene is TRBD1 (5 bases). Germline assignment: CDR1 SEHNR and CDR2 FQNEAQ (reference sequence). The V end was cut by 5 bases, the J end by 6 bases, with 14 bases between. The CDR3 covers 14 residues. The DNA for the CDR3 is TGTGCCAGCAGCGCTACAGGCGACGCTCAGCCCCAGCATTTT. This codes for CASSATGDAQPQHF.

This rearrangement joins TRBV29-1 to TRBJ1-2; D not resolved. In germline, CDR1 is SQVTM, CDR2 ANQGSEA. V was trimmed by 1 base and J by 5 bases, leaving 5 bases between them. The CDR3 totals 11 residues. The CDR3 DNA follows: TGCAGCGTTGAAGTCCGGTATGGCTACACCTTC. It specifies CSVEVRYGYTF. Supplemented by reference TRBV29-1 and TRBJ1-2, the full variable domain reads SAVISQKPSRDICQRGTSLTIQCQVDSQVTMMFWYRQQPGQSLTLIATANQGSEATYESGFVIDKFPISRPNLTFSTLTVSNMSPEDSSIYLCSVEVRYGYTFGSGTRLTVV.

The chain employs TRBV20-1 and TRBJ2-7; 9 bases fit TRBD2. The V segment lost 3 bases and the J segment 7 bases; nucleotides outside the gene matches: 10. This CDR3 has 14 residues. Looked up from germline, CDR1 is DFQATT and CDR2 is SNEGSKA (reference sequence). The CDR3 region is CSASGLLLAGEQYF. The CDR3, as DNA: TGCAGTGCTAGTGGTCTTCTTCTAGCGGGGGAGCAGTACTTC.

V is TRBV19 and J is TRBJ1-1, with 7 bases identical to TRBD1. CDR1 and CDR2 (germline): LNHDA, SQIVND (reference sequence). This CDR3 is 14 amino acids long. After removal of 7 bases from V and 4 bases from J, the junction contained 9 bases not matched to a gene. CDR3 DNA sequence: TGTGCCAGTACCAGAGACAGGGCAATCACTGAAGCTTTCTTT. Translated, it gives CASTRDRAITEAFF.

This clone was observed once. The chain recombines TRBV5-1 with TRBJ1-6, with 9 bases matching TRBD1. CDR3 length equals 15 residues. The junction had 4 bases not matched to a gene; V was cut back by 0 bases and J by 9 bases. Per germline, CDR1 SGHRS and CDR2 YFSETQ. CDR3: CASSLGQGGVSPLHF. The CDR3 nucleotides read TGCGCCAGCAGCTTGGGACAGGGGGGGGTTTCACCCCTCCACTTT. Full variable domain (missing parts from reference TRBV5-1 and TRBJ1-6): KAGVTQTPRYLIKTRGQQVTLSCSPISGHRSVSWYQQTPGQGLQFLFEYFSETQRNKGNFPGRFSGRQFSNSRSEMNVSTLELGDSALYLCASSLGQGGVSPLHFGNGTRLTVT.

The chain employs TRBV7-9 and TRBJ2-1, with 10 nucleotides matching TRBD2. Trimming at V came to 5 bases and at J to 15 bases, leaving 10 bases not matched to a gene. The CDR3 loop spans 13 amino acids. Germline lookup yields CDR1 SEHNR and CDR2 FQNEAQ (reference sequence). DNA of the CDR3: TGTGCCAGCAGCAAAGAGGCTAGCGGGAGTTTGTTCTTC. Translating it yields CASSKEASGSLFF. Combining the CDR3 with reference TRBV7-9 and TRBJ2-1 gives the whole variable domain DTGVSQNPRHKITKRGQNVTFRCDPISEHNRLYWYRQTLGQGPEFLTYFQNEAQLEKSRLLSDRFSAERPKGSFSTLEIQRTEQGDSAMYLCASSKEASGSLFFGPGTRLTVL.

This clone appeared a few times. The rearrangement joins TRBV7-9 to TRBJ1-2; TRBD1 is a possible D gene (6 bases). From germline, CDR1 is SEHNR and CDR2 FQNEAQ (reference sequence). Trimming pared 5 bases from V and 6 bases from J, leaving 13 bases between. This CDR3 has 13 amino acids. Here the CDR3 DNA reads TGTGCCAGCAGCCCCGGGGGGCAAAATGGCTACACCTTC. Its translation: CASSPGGQNGYTF.

The V call is TRBV11-2, the J call TRBJ2-7; no clear D. Trimming cost V 5 bases and J 3 bases, with 8 bases left between them. The CDR3 covers 12 residues. The germline gives CDR1 SGHAT, CDR2 FQNNGV. In DNA form, the CDR3 reads TGTGCCAGCAGCCGAGAGGACTACGAGCAGTACTTC. It codes for CASSREDYEQYF.

The chain is built from TRBV28 and TRBJ2-6, with D perhaps matching TRBD2 (5 bases). V shed 1 base and J shed 6 bases, with 16 bases lying between them. The CDR3 has 17 amino acids. In germline, CDR1 is MDHEN, CDR2 SYDVKM. CDR3 nucleotides: TGTGCCAGCAGTTTATTCGGGGATCGGCGTAAGGCCAACGTCCTGACTTTC. Protein sequence: CASSLFGDRRKANVLTF.

In nucleotides, the CDR3 is TGTGCCAGTGGGACAGCGAACACTGAAGCTTTCTTT. Translated: CASGTANTEAFF. The chain has TRBV14 and TRBJ1-1; 7 positions match TRBD1. CDR1 and CDR2 (germline): SGHDN, FVKESK. Trimming at V came to 9 bases and at J to 1 base, leaving 2 bases not matched to a gene. The CDR3 is made up of 12 amino acids.

This rearrangement joins TRBV5-6 to TRBJ1-5; TRBD1 is a possible D gene (5 bases). The CDR3 spans 14 residues. V was clipped by 5 bases and J by 7 bases, with 16 bases between them. The germline V gene has CDR1 SGHDT and CDR2 YYEEEE. The CDR3 DNA reads as TGTGCCAGCAGTTGGAGGGGCGGCGGGCAGCCCCAGCATTTT. It yields the protein CASSWRGGGQPQHF.

This chain uses TRBV28 with TRBJ1-6; no clear D. CDR1 and CDR2 (germline): MDHEN, SYDVKM. CDR3 length: 14 amino acids. V was clipped by 5 bases and J by 14 bases, with 19 bases between them. CDR3 amino acids: CASSNFMGFGTLHF. The CDR3 region has the DNA TGTGCCAGCAGTAACTTTATGGGCTTTGGCACCCTCCACTTT.

The chain employs TRBV2 and TRBJ1-2, with D uncertain. The length of the CDR3 is 15 residues. The germline V and J ends were trimmed by 0 bases and 8 bases, with 16 bases remaining between them. CDR1 and CDR2 (germline): SNHLY, FYNNEI. The CDR3 region is CASSEARRVLFGYTF. CDR3 coding DNA: TGTGCCAGCAGTGAAGCGAGGAGGGTATTGTTCGGCTACACCTTC.

The genes are TRBV12-3 or TRBV12-4 and TRBJ2-1; D perhaps matches TRBD2 (5 bases). Trimming shortened V by 7 bases and J by 16 bases, and 23 bases separated the two germline ends. This CDR3 spans 13 amino acids. CDR3 loop: CASNDGGPPGGFF. The CDR3 nucleotides are TGTGCCAGCAATGACGGCGGCCCCCCCGGAGGATTCTTC.

The chain links TRBV6-2 or TRBV6-3 to TRBJ1-1; D remains unclear. Looked up from germline, CDR1 is MNHEY and CDR2 is SVGEGT. This CDR3 has 15 residues. Between the trimmed V and J ends, which lost 3 bases and 1 base, there was a span of 12 bases. In DNA form, the CDR3 reads TGTGCCAGCAGTTATGGCGGCGGAACGAACACTGAAGCTTTCTTT. Protein: CASSYGGGTNTEAFF.

The CDR3 DNA reads TGTGCCAGCGCGGGGGGGAGCTCCTACAATGAGCAGTTCTTC. Amino acids: CASAGGSSYNEQFF. The rearrangement uses TRBV27 and TRBJ2-1; TRBD2 matches 9 bases. The V gene end was trimmed by 8 bases and the J gene end by 0 bases; junction bases not matched to a gene: 2. The CDR3 contains 14 residues. Germline V gene sequence: CDR1 MNHEY, CDR2 SMNVEV (reference sequence).

This clone was picked up one time. The J gene is TRBJ2-1, the V gene TRBV7-2; 8 bases line up with TRBD1. Germline V gene sequence: CDR1 SGHTA, CDR2 FQGNSA. The CDR3 has 16 residues. The J segment lost 1 base and the V segment lost 2 bases, leaving 4 bases of the junction unmatched. CDR3 loop: CASSLIGQGSYNEQFF. The CDR3, as DNA: TGTGCCAGCAGCTTAATCGGACAGGGATCCTACAATGAGCAGTTCTTC.

The V call is TRBV7-9, the J call TRBJ1-5; 9 bases are shared with TRBD1. Germline assignment: CDR1 SEHNR and CDR2 FQNEAQ (reference sequence). The CDR3 spans 16 residues. Trimming cost V 5 bases and J 4 bases; bases outside gene matches: 9. CDR3 coding DNA: TGTGCCAGCAGCATAGGCTGGGACAGGGAGAATCAGCCCCAGCATTTT. Its protein product is CASSIGWDRENQPQHF.

The rearrangement links TRBV6-5 to TRBJ1-4; 9 nucleotides align to TRBD1. V was pared by 11 bases and J by 8 bases, with 12 bases of the junction left unmatched. The CDR3 is 14 amino acids. Germline lookup yields CDR1 MNHEY and CDR2 SVGAGI. CDR3 nucleotides: TGTGCCTCCGAAACACGGGACAGGGAGGAAAAACTGTTTTTT. Protein: CASETRDREEKLFF.

V is TRBV28 and J is TRBJ1-2, with TRBD1 matching over 8 bases. J was trimmed by 4 bases and V by 3 bases; bases with no gene match: 1. The CDR3 has 13 residues. Per germline, CDR1 MDHEN and CDR2 SYDVKM. CDR3 nucleotides: TGTGCCAGCAGTTTTGGACAGGGCTATGGCTACACCTTC. Protein sequence: CASSFGQGYGYTF.

This sequence joins TRBV12-3 or TRBV12-4 and TRBJ1-2; perhaps TRBD1 as D (5 bases). This CDR3 is built from 11 residues. Trimming stripped 7 bases from V and 8 bases from J, with 11 bases between. In DNA, the CDR3 is TGTGCCAGCACCGGGGGAGAAGGCTACACCTTC. Its protein is CASTGGEGYTF.

J is TRBJ2-7 and V is TRBV28; 7 positions match TRBD1. This CDR3 region has 14 residues. V lost 2 bases, J lost 2 bases, and 3 bases stayed unmatched. CDR1 MDHEN and CDR2 SYDVKM come from the germline V gene. The CDR3 region is CASSLRQGTYEQYF. CDR3 in DNA: TGTGCCAGCAGTTTAAGACAGGGAACCTACGAGCAGTACTTC. Looking up the rest from reference TRBV28 and TRBJ2-7 gives the full variable domain: DVKVTQSSRYLVKRTGEKVFLECVQDMDHENMFWYRQDPGLGLRLIYFSYDVKMKEKGDIPEGYSVSREKKERFSLILESASTNQTSMYLCASSLRQGTYEQYFGPGTRLTVT.

This clone appeared once. The V and J genes are TRBV7-2 and TRBJ1-5; possible D gene TRBD1, 5 bases. This CDR3 is 13 amino acids long. Per the germline V gene, CDR1 is SGHTA and CDR2 is FQGNSA. V was shortened by 1 base and J by 4 bases, with 5 bases between the two germline ends. CDR3 protein: CASSLGQNQPQHF. The DNA for the CDR3 is TGTGCCAGCAGCTTAGGACAGAATCAGCCCCAGCATTTT.

DNA of the CDR3: TGTGCCAGCAGTGATCAGGGTACCAATCAGCCCCAGCATTTT. It specifies CASSDQGTNQPQHF. J is TRBJ1-5 and V is TRBV2; the D gene is possibly TRBD1 (5 bases). V dropped 3 bases and J dropped 3 bases, with 9 bases sitting between them. Germline-derived CDR1 and CDR2 are SNHLY and FYNNEI. This CDR3 has 14 residues. The variable domain in full, completed from reference TRBV2 and TRBJ1-5, reads EPEVTQTPSHQVTQMGQEVILRCVPISNHLYFYWYRQILGQKVEFLVSFYNNEISEKSEIFDDQFSVERPDGSNFTLKIRSTKLEDSAMYFCASSDQGTNQPQHFGDGTRLSIL.

With regard to this clone: This sample also contains other DNA sequences that code for the same CDR3. The chain recombines TRBV3-1 (or the pseudogene TRBV3-2) with TRBJ1-4; maybe TRBD1 (6 bases). CDR3 length equals 13 residues. Trimming took off 4 bases at V and 7 bases at J, with 10 bases between the two ends. Per germline, CDR1 LGHDT and CDR2 YNNKEL (reference sequence). Here the CDR3 reads CASSPRGGEKLFF. The DNA for the CDR3 is TGTGCCAGCAGCCCGAGGGGGGGTGAAAAACTGTTTTTT.

The V and J genes are TRBV3-1 (or the pseudogene TRBV3-2) and TRBJ1-1; 8 bases fit TRBD1. Per the germline V gene, CDR1 is LGHDT and CDR2 is YNNKEL (reference sequence). The junction had 5 bases not matched to a gene; V was cut back by 3 bases and J by 8 bases. CDR3 length: 13 amino acids. DNA for the CDR3: TGTGCCAGCAGCCAGAACAGGGGGTCCGAAGCTTTCTTT. Amino acid sequence: CASSQNRGSEAFF.